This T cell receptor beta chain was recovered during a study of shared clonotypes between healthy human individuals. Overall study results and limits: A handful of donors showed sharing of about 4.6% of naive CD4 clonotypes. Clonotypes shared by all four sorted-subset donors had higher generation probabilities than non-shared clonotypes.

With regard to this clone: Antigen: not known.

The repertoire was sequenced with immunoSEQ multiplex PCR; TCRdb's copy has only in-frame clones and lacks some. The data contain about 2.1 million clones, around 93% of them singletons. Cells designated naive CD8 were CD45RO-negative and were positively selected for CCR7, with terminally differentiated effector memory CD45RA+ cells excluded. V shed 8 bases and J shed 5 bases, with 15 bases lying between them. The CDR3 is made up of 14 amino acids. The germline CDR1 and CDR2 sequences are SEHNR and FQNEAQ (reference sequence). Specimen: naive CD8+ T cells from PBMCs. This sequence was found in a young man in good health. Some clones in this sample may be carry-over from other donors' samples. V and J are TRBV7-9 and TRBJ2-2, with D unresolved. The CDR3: CASGKGVKTGELFF. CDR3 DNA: TGTGCCAGCGGAAAGGGTGTTAAGACCGGGGAGCTGTTTTTT.